The source of this T cell receptor (beta chain) is a study of blood T cell repertoires in COVID-19. About the research overall: COVID-19 samples collected from the United States, Italy and Spain covered acute and convalescent phases.

The germline gives CDR1 SGHTA, CDR2 FQGNSA. V was pared by 6 bases and J by 8 bases, with 16 bases between. CDR3 length equals 13 residues. Cohorts were determined from participant-reported clinical history. Method: immunoSEQ multiplex PCR; TCRdb's copy keeps in-frame clones and lacks some. The data contain 150,000 or so clones, 84% of them singletons. The genes are TRBV7-2 and TRBJ1-2; TRBD1 might be the D (5 bases). The sequencing input was PBMCs or T cells enriched from blood (not recorded which). The sequence was collected from a man aged 50 to 59 who had recovered from COVID-19. CDR3 residues: CASSEAGGNGYTF. CDR3 DNA sequence: TGTGCCAGCAGTGAGGCGGGGGGGAACGGCTACACCTTC.